Sequencing of this T cell receptor (beta chain) was carried out in a study of shared clonotypes between healthy human individuals. General observations from the study: Of the naive CD4 clonotypes, around 4.7% were shared across several donors. Generation probabilities were higher for clonotypes shared across all four sorted-subset donors than for unshared ones.

Germline V CDR1 and CDR2: SGHVS, FNYEAQ. This CDR3 has 15 residues. V gave up 4 bases and J gave up 4 bases; unmatched junction bases: 4. Libraries were prepared by immunoSEQ multiplex PCR; TCRdb keeps only in-frame clonotypes and omits some of them. The sample lists approximately 2.5 million clones, around nine tenths occurring once. About this clone itself: Its antigen is unknown.

The source of this sequence is a man between 18 and 35 years old in good health. V is TRBV7-6 and J is TRBJ2-2, with 9 nucleotides matching TRBD1. The sequencing sample was made of naive CD4+ T cells sorted from blood. Subset here: CD45RA+ positively selected. CDR3: CASSSRQGGTGELFF. In DNA, the CDR3 is TGTGCCAGCAGCTCTAGACAGGGGGGCACCGGGGAGCTGTTTTTT.